The 30 T cell receptor beta chains reported below all come from one sample, sequenced in a study of blood T cell repertoires in COVID-19. Libraries were prepared by immunoSEQ multiplex PCR; TCRdb keeps only in-frame clonotypes and omits some of them. The table has 250,000 or so clones, approximately 89% seen once. The sequencing sample was made of peripheral blood. Every receptor here comes from a man in his forties or fifties with active or convalescent COVID-19.

The chain employs TRBV27 and TRBJ1-5; weak D call: TRBD1 (6 bases). Germline CDR1 MNHEY, CDR2 SMNVEV (reference sequence). Between the trimmed V and J ends, which lost 2 bases and 7 bases, there was a span of 15 bases. This CDR3 is built from 15 residues. The CDR3: CASSLTQGLRQPQHF. The CDR3 coding sequence is TGTGCCAGCAGTTTAACTCAGGGGTTACGGCAGCCCCAGCATTTT.

The chain combines TRBV7-6 with TRBJ2-7, with TRBD1 identical over 7 bases. Germline CDR1 SGHVS, CDR2 FNYEAQ. The CDR3 contains 15 residues. V dropped 3 bases and J dropped 7; count of bases not matched to a gene: 12. In DNA form, the CDR3 reads TGTGCCAGCAGCTTCGCAGGACAGGCGGGTGGGGAGCAGTACTTC. Amino acid sequence: CASSFAGQAGGEQYF.

Only a few counts were recorded for this clone. The chain uses TRBV5-1 and TRBJ2-2, with D possibly matching TRBD1 (5 bases). The V gene's germline CDR1 is SGHRS and CDR2 YFSETQ. V lost 4 bases and J 1 base, leaving 8 bases between the germline ends. The CDR3 has 14 residues. CDR3 DNA: TGCGCCAGCAGCGTCCAGGGGAACACCGGGGAGCTGTTTTTT. It codes for CASSVQGNTGELFF.

CDR3 sequence (DNA): TGTGCCAGCAGTTCGCAGGGAGAGACCCAGTACTTC. It is translated as CASSSQGETQYF. This chain joins TRBV12-3 or TRBV12-4 and TRBJ2-5, with a tentative D call TRBD1 (5 bases). V gave up 4 bases and J gave up 4 bases, with 7 bases separating them. The CDR3 is made up of 12 amino acids.

The chain employs TRBV4-1 and TRBJ1-6, with D perhaps TRBD1 (5 bases). V was clipped by 0 bases and J by 9 bases, with 15 bases between them. Per the germline V gene, CDR1 is MGHRA and CDR2 is YSYEKL. This CDR3 spans 16 amino acids. CDR3 sequence: CASSQDVRGLGSPLHF. The CDR3, as DNA: TGCGCCAGCAGCCAAGATGTCCGGGGGTTAGGTTCACCCCTCCACTTT.

This CDR3 reads CAWRGQGLRGYTF. CDR3 coding DNA: TGTGCCTGGAGGGGACAGGGACTGCGCGGCTACACCTTC. V usage is TRBV30 and J usage is TRBJ1-2; 9 bases match TRBD1. Germline lookup yields CDR1 GTSNPN and CDR2 SVGIG (reference sequence). There are 13 residues in the CDR3. V gave up 3 bases and J gave up 8 bases; unmatched junction bases: 7.

The rearrangement links TRBV2 to TRBJ1-4, with 7 bases aligning to TRBD1. The junction had 6 bases not matched to a gene; V was cut back by 8 bases and J by 6 bases. The CDR3 consists of 13 residues. CDR1 is SNHLY and CDR2 is FYNNEI in the germline V gene. CDR3 sequence reads: CASHRGGDEKLFF. For the CDR3, the DNA is TGTGCCAGCCACAGGGGCGGTGATGAAAAACTGTTTTTT. The complete variable domain, with remaining parts taken from reference TRBV2 and TRBJ1-4, reads EPEVTQTPSHQVTQMGQEVILRCVPISNHLYFYWYRQILGQKVEFLVSFYNNEISEKSEIFDDQFSVERPDGSNFTLKIRSTKLEDSAMYFCASHRGGDEKLFFGSGTQLSVL.

The CDR3 DNA reads as TGTGCCAGCAGTTACCGACAGGGGGCGAGTGAAAAACTGTTTTTT. This translates into CASSYRQGASEKLFF. This chain connects TRBV6-5 to TRBJ1-4, with 10 bases that match TRBD1. This CDR3 spans 15 amino acids. V shed 2 bases and J 7 bases; nucleotides not matched to a gene: 4. Germline-derived CDR1 and CDR2 are MNHEY and SVGAGI.

The gene calls are TRBV28 and TRBJ1-6, with D unclear. The length of the CDR3 is 15 residues. V was cut by 6 bases and J by 10 bases, with 19 bases left in between. In germline, CDR1 is MDHEN, CDR2 SYDVKM. The CDR3 sequence is CASRGSSRVRSPLHF. CDR3 sequence (DNA): TGTGCCAGCAGGGGGTCCTCGCGGGTGCGGTCACCCCTCCACTTT. Filled out from reference TRBV28 and TRBJ1-6, the complete variable domain reads DVKVTQSSRYLVKRTGEKVFLECVQDMDHENMFWYRQDPGLGLRLIYFSYDVKMKEKGDIPEGYSVSREKKERFSLILESASTNQTSMYLCASRGSSRVRSPLHFGNGTRLTVT.

The chain carries TRBV5-5 and TRBJ1-1; D perhaps matches TRBD1 (6 bases). V lost 4 bases, J lost 3 bases, and 13 bases lay in between. The CDR3 has 14 residues. CDR1 is SGHKS and CDR2 is YYEKEE in the germline V gene (reference sequence). CDR3 sequence (DNA): TGTGCCAGCAGCCCGCGGACAGAAGACACTGAAGCTTTCTTT. Translating gives CASSPRTEDTEAFF.

This chain connects TRBV5-6 to TRBJ2-3; TRBD1 matches at 8 bases. Germline assignment: CDR1 SGHDT and CDR2 YYEEEE. The V segment lost 3 bases and the J segment 4 bases; nucleotides outside the gene matches: 13. The CDR3 runs 17 residues. The CDR3 DNA reads TGTGCCAGCAGCTACAGGGGGGCCCTGAAGGGGCCAGATACGCAGTATTTT. Protein product: CASSYRGALKGPDTQYF.

The rearrangement uses TRBV18 and TRBJ2-2; weak D call: TRBD1 (5 bases). The V and J ends lost 4 bases and 2 bases respectively, with 8 bases between them. Germline V gene data show CDR1 as KGHSH and CDR2 as LQKENI. The CDR3 is 14 amino acids. In DNA, the CDR3 is TGTGCCAGCTCACGAGGACACAACACCGGGGAGCTGTTTTTT. Translation: CASSRGHNTGELFF. The complete variable domain, with remaining parts taken from reference TRBV18 and TRBJ2-2, reads NAGVMQNPRHLVRRRGQEARLRCSPMKGHSHVYWYRQLPEEGLKFMVYLQKENIIDESGMPKERFSAEFPKEGPSILRIQQVVRGDSAAYFCASSRGHNTGELFFGEGSRLTVL.

The V call is TRBV11-2, the J call TRBJ1-1; D gene uncertain. Germline lookup yields CDR1 SGHAT and CDR2 FQNNGV. V was cut by 8 bases and J by 4 bases, with 11 bases left in between. This CDR3 comprises 12 residues. The CDR3 reads CASGQRGTEAFF. The CDR3 nucleotides are TGTGCCAGCGGTCAGCGAGGCACTGAAGCTTTCTTT.

The chain recombines TRBV25-1 with TRBJ1-2; D uncertain. The CDR3 is 12 residues long. Germline CDR1 reads MGHDK; CDR2 reads SYGVNS. Trimming left V 7 bases short and J 8 bases short, with 14 bases between. CDR3 region: CASNRETVGYTF. The CDR3, as DNA: TGTGCCAGCAACCGGGAGACCGTAGGCTACACCTTC.

J is TRBJ1-6 and V is TRBV6-5; D may be TRBD1 (5 bases). The CDR3 covers 13 residues. Trimming shortened V by 3 bases and J by 10 bases, and 10 bases separated the two germline ends. Per germline, CDR1 MNHEY and CDR2 SVGAGI. The CDR3 spells CASSYQGGSPLHF. CDR3 DNA: TGTGCCAGCAGTTATCAGGGTGGCTCACCCCTCCACTTT.

The V and J genes are TRBV29-1 and TRBJ1-5; no clear D. CDR1 and CDR2 from the germline V gene are SQVTM and ANQGSEA. Trimming took off 4 bases at V and 3 bases at J, with 10 bases between the two ends. This CDR3 region has 13 residues. The CDR3 loop reads CSVGQALNQPQHF. CDR3 DNA: TGCAGCGTTGGCCAGGCCCTCAATCAGCCCCAGCATTTT.

This rearrangement joins TRBV5-4 to TRBJ2-7; 9 nucleotides line up with TRBD2. This CDR3 contains 14 residues. CDR1 SGHNT and CDR2 YYREEE come from the germline V gene (reference sequence). V lost 6 bases, J lost 5 bases, and 9 bases stayed unmatched. Here the CDR3 reads CASNPAGGTNEQYF. The CDR3, as DNA: TGTGCCAGCAACCCGGCGGGGGGGACGAACGAGCAGTACTTC. Full variable domain (rest looked up from reference TRBV5-4 and TRBJ2-7): ETGVTQSPTHLIKTRGQQVTLRCSSQSGHNTVSWYQQALGQGPQFIFQYYREEENGRGNFPPRFSGLQFPNYSSELNVNALELDDSALYLCASNPAGGTNEQYFGPGTRLTVT.

V gene TRBV30 combines with J gene TRBJ2-3, with a possible D match to TRBD1 (6 bases). CDR1 and CDR2 (germline): GTSNPN, SVGIG (reference sequence). The CDR3 length is 13 residues. The ends were cut back, 3 bases at V and 5 bases at J, with 12 bases in the middle. CDR3 coding DNA: TGTGCCTGGAGGAGCAGGGGCCGAGATACGCAGTATTTT. Protein sequence: CAWRSRGRDTQYF.

The chain is built from TRBV11-2 and TRBJ2-7, with D possibly being TRBD2 (6 bases). The CDR3 runs 15 residues. Germline loops: CDR1 SGHAT, CDR2 FQNNGV. V was pared by 4 bases and J by 2 bases, with 15 bases between. Here the CDR3 reads CASSSTFTGAYEQYF. CDR3 DNA sequence: TGTGCCAGCAGCTCCACGTTCACGGGAGCCTACGAGCAGTACTTC.

The chain links TRBV19 to TRBJ2-7, with TRBD2 identical over 11 bases. The CDR3 is 17 amino acids. J was trimmed by 4 bases and V by 8 bases; bases with no gene match: 16. CDR1 LNHDA and CDR2 SQIVND come from the germline V gene (reference sequence). CDR3 sequence: CASSYRLLAGVRYEQYF. DNA of the CDR3: TGTGCCAGTTCCTACCGCCTACTAGCGGGGGTAAGGTACGAGCAGTACTTC.

V is TRBV25-1 and J is TRBJ2-1, with D possibly being TRBD2 (5 bases). The V end lost 8 bases, the J end lost 6 bases, and 14 bases lay between the germline ends. The CDR3 has 13 amino acids. Germline V CDR1 and CDR2: MGHDK, SYGVNS. The chain's CDR3 is CASEEAGRNEQFF. DNA of the CDR3: TGTGCCAGCGAGGAGGCGGGTCGCAATGAGCAGTTCTTC.

The gene calls are TRBV21-1 and TRBJ2-3; TRBD2 is the table's D call, not checked against the DNA. TRBV21-1 is shown as a pseudogene. The CDR3 length is 15 residues. The CDR3 loop is CASSKYASRRDTQYF. The CDR3 bases are TGTGCCAGCAGCAAATACGCTAGCCGAAGAGATACGCAGTATTTT.

The chain carries TRBV19 and TRBJ2-2; 11 bases align to TRBD1. CDR3 size: 13 residues. The germline CDR1 and CDR2 sequences are LNHDA and SQIVND (reference sequence). J lost 6 bases, V lost 11 bases, and 5 bases had no gene match. CDR3 loop: CASGQGASGELFF. As DNA, the CDR3 is TGTGCCTCAGGACAGGGGGCCTCCGGGGAGCTGTTTTTT.

V usage is TRBV28 and J usage is TRBJ1-2; 8 bases are shared with TRBD1. V was clipped by 4 bases and J by 8 bases; unmatched bases: 6. The CDR3 covers 13 residues. CDR1 is MDHEN and CDR2 is SYDVKM in the germline V gene. CDR3: CASSYRTGLGYTF. The DNA for the CDR3 is TGTGCCAGCAGTTATCGGACAGGGCTGGGCTACACCTTC.

The chain couples TRBV6-5 to TRBJ2-3; TRBD2 matches 10 bases. The trim removed 6 bases at V and 6 bases at J, leaving 9 bases unmatched. Germline values: CDR1 MNHEY, CDR2 SVGAGI. The CDR3 length is 15 residues. CDR3 nucleotide sequence: TGTGCCAGCAGCGCCGGGACTAGCGATATCGATACGCAGTATTTT. This codes for CASSAGTSDIDTQYF.

This clone occurred a few times. The chain couples TRBV7-9 to TRBJ1-5; no definite D call. The CDR3 totals 16 residues. CDR1 and CDR2 (germline): SEHNR, FQNEAQ (reference sequence). The ends were cut back, 1 base at V and 3 bases at J, with 13 bases in the middle. As DNA, the CDR3 is TGTGCCAGCAGCTTAGGTTTTCTGGACTTCAATCAGCCCCAGCATTTT. It specifies CASSLGFLDFNQPQHF.

V usage is TRBV30 and J usage is TRBJ1-5, with D hard to call. The ends were cut back, 2 bases at V and 5 bases at J, with 10 bases in the middle. Germline V gene data show CDR1 as GTSNPN and CDR2 as SVGIG (reference sequence). This CDR3 contains 13 residues. CDR3 in DNA: TGTGCCTGGAGTTTGGCAGGTGATCAGCCCCAGCATTTT. This codes for CAWSLAGDQPQHF.

This sequence joins TRBV9 and TRBJ2-2; D is unresolved. V was cut by 0 bases and J by 3 bases, with 9 bases left in between. The CDR3 runs 15 residues. Germline assignment: CDR1 SGDLS and CDR2 YYNGEE. This CDR3 reads CASSVGVADTGELFF. CDR3 in DNA: TGTGCCAGCAGCGTAGGCGTTGCGGACACCGGGGAGCTGTTTTTT.

The J gene is TRBJ1-5, the V gene TRBV19; 9 bases match TRBD1. The J segment lost 0 bases and the V segment lost 5 bases, leaving 2 bases of the junction unmatched. This CDR3 is 15 amino acids long. The germline V gene encodes CDR1 LNHDA and CDR2 SQIVND (reference sequence). CDR3 residues: CASSSTGGSNQPQHF. Here the CDR3 DNA reads TGTGCCAGTAGTTCGACAGGGGGTAGCAATCAGCCCCAGCATTTT.

The rearrangement joins TRBV9 to TRBJ2-1; 12 bases agree with TRBD2. This CDR3 region has 17 residues. Per germline, CDR1 SGDLS and CDR2 YYNGEE. V gave up 3 bases and J gave up 4 bases; unmatched junction bases: 8. CDR3 sequence (DNA): TGTGCCAGCAGCGCACTAGCGGGAGGCCGCGGATACAATGAGCAGTTCTTC. It is translated as CASSALAGGRGYNEQFF.